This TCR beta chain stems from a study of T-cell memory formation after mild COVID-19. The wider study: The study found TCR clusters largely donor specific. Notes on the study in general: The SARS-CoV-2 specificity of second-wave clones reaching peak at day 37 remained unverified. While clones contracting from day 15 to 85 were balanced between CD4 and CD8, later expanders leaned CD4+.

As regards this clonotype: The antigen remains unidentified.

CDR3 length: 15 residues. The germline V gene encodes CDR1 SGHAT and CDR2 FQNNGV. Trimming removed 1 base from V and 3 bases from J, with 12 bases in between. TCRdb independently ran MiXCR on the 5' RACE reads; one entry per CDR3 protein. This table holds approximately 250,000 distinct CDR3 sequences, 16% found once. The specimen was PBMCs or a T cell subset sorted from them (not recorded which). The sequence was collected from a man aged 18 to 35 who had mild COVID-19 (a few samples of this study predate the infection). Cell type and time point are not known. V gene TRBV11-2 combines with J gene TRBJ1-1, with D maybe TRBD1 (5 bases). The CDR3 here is CASSLVGRAYTEAFF. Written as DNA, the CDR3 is TGTGCCAGCAGCTTAGTGGGCAGGGCCTACACTGAAGCTTTCTTT.